The rows below give T cell receptor beta chains drawn from one sample of a study of cytomegalovirus exposure and HLA in healthy donors. The repertoire was sequenced with immunoSEQ multiplex PCR; TCRdb's copy has only in-frame clones and lacks some. The table includes approximately 110,000 clones, 60% to 85% detected once. The sequencing input was PBMCs. These receptors were collected from a female donor in good health and CMV-seropositive. Each CDR3 is given with its conserved first and last residue. D genes are given only for firm matches. The size field is filled for only some rows; it gives once, few, many or a size class.

J gene,D gene,V gene,clone size,CDR3 protein,CDR3 DNA
TRBJ2-7,TRBD2,TRBV2,once,CASKGFHRAGGPYEQYF,TGTGCCAGCAAGGGTTTTCATCGGGCGGGAGGGCCCTACGAGCAGTACTTC
TRBJ2-5,.,TRBV6-5,few,CASSYSGRGRTQYF,TGTGCCAGCAGTTACTCGGGGCGGGGGCGGACCCAGTACTTC
TRBJ2-1,TRBD1,TRBV7-2,few,CASSTRQGRSYNEQFF,TGTGCCAGCAGCACCAGACAGGGGCGCTCCTACAATGAGCAGTTCTTC
TRBJ1-6,.,TRBV5-1,.,CASSPGGPGSGNSPLHF,TGCGCCAGCAGCCCCGGGGGGCCGGGGTCGGGGAATTCACCCCTCCACTTT
TRBJ2-7,.,TRBV28,once,CASTAQNSGYEQYF,TGTGCCAGCACCGCTCAGAATAGCGGTTACGAGCAGTACTTC
TRBJ2-4,TRBD2,TRBV28,.,CASTRRGAAKNIQYF,TGTGCCAGCACCAGGCGGGGGGCGGCCAAAAACATTCAGTACTTC
TRBJ1-3,.,TRBV11-3,few,CASSLGGSSGNTIYF,TGTGCCAGCAGCTTAGGCGGGAGTTCTGGAAACACCATATATTTT
TRBJ2-5,.,TRBV28,.,CASSLLSSETQYF,TGTGCCAGCAGTTTATTGTCGTCGGAGACCCAGTACTTC
TRBJ2-2,.,TRBV6-1,.,CAIRWGDSLTGELFF,TGTGCCATCAGATGGGGGGACAGTTTAACCGGGGAGCTGTTTTTT
TRBJ1-2,.,TRBV6-6,.,CASSYSLTQGAGYTF,TGTGCCAGCAGTTACTCGCTGACCCAGGGTGCTGGCTACACCTTC
TRBJ2-7,.,TRBV29-1,.,CSVEGGEGFGYYEQYF,TGCAGCGTTGAAGGGGGCGAAGGTTTTGGCTACTACGAGCAGTACTTC
TRBJ1-2,.,TRBV5-4,.,CASSYPGGTNYGYTF,TGTGCCAGCAGCTATCCCGGGGGAACTAACTATGGCTACACCTTC
TRBJ2-7,.,TRBV27,.,CASKPGLPGDEQYF,TGTGCCAGCAAACCGGGACTCCCCGGGGACGAGCAGTACTTC
TRBJ2-2,TRBD2,TRBV7-6,.,CASSRLAVNTGELFF,TGTGCCAGCAGCCGACTAGCGGTTAACACCGGGGAGCTGTTTTTT
TRBJ1-1,TRBD1,TRBV27,.,CASSTRQGTEAFF,TGTGCCAGCAGTACCCGACAGGGCACTGAAGCTTTCTTT
TRBJ2-1,.,TRBV5-1,.,CASSLGGTVNEQFF,TGCGCCAGCAGCCTGGGGGGGACAGTGAATGAGCAGTTCTTC
TRBJ2-5,.,TRBV7-7,.,CASNSGGIQETQYF,TGTGCTAGCAACTCAGGGGGGATCCAAGAGACCCAGTACTTC
TRBJ2-1,.,TRBV7-8,.,CASSPNKGQINEQFF,TGTGCCAGCAGCCCGAATAAAGGACAGATCAATGAGCAGTTCTTC